Sequencing of this T cell receptor (beta chain) was carried out in a study of T cell repertoires in cytomegalovirus infection. The study's findings and limits: Dominant in the ex vivo response were TCR beta clonotypes restricted by HLA-C and specific for CMV. Totalled public TCR beta family frequency picked out people who carried CMV plus the relevant HLA.

Points on this clonotype: The antigen is not known.

From the reads, TCRdb called clonotypes with MiXCR, one entry per CDR3 protein. The table lists under 800,000 distinct CDR3 sequences, approximately 24% of them singletons. The CDR3 is made up of 17 amino acids. Per germline, CDR1 SEHNR and CDR2 FQNEAQ (reference sequence). Trimming cost V 6 bases and J 7 bases; bases outside gene matches: 10. The TCR was taken from a human donor in good health (CMV status not recorded). Some clones in this sample may be carry-over from other donors' samples. Source material: CD8+ T cells from PBMCs. The chain is built from TRBV7-9 and TRBJ2-1, with 15 bases lining up with TRBD2. The DNA for the CDR3 is TGTGCCAGCAGTCTAAGCCCCGGGACTAGCGGGGGGAATGAGCAGTTCTTC. This codes for CASSLSPGTSGGNEQFF.